These T cell receptor beta chains were read from a single sample in a study of blood T cell repertoires in COVID-19. Sequencing used immunoSEQ multiplex PCR; TCRdb keeps in-frame clones, though not all of them. The data contain about 230,000 clones, around 84% of them seen just once; the ten biggest clones take up around 18%. The sequenced sample consisted of peripheral blood. The receptors here all came from a woman over 75 with active or convalescent COVID-19. Each CDR3 is given with its conserved first and last residue. Each record gives: D gene, clone size, J gene, V gene, CDR3 protein, CDR3 DNA. D genes are given only for firm matches. Expanded clones get a size class; other rows say once, few or many, or leave the size out.

TRBD1 once TRBJ1-3 TRBV5-1 CASSLAGQGSGNTIYF TGCGCCAGCAGCTTGGCGGGACAGGGGTCTGGAAACACCATATATTTT
NA NA TRBJ2-1 TRBV2 CASRQGSGPAYEQFF TGTGCCAGCAGGCAGGGATCCGGGCCCGCGTATGAGCAGTTCTTC
NA NA TRBJ1-1 TRBV5-1 CASSLPLGGRTKTGTEAFF TGCGCCAGCAGCTTACCTTTAGGGGGACGGACCAAAACGGGCACTGAAGCTTTCTTT
NA NA TRBJ2-3 TRBV5-4 CASSLDLFRTDTQYF TGTGCCAGCAGCTTGGATTTATTCCGGACAGATACGCAGTATTTT
TRBD2 NA TRBJ2-3 TRBV5-1 CASSLGSGRIPSTDTQYF TGCGCCAGCAGCTTGGGTAGCGGGAGAATTCCTAGCACAGATACGCAGTATTTT
TRBD1 NA TRBJ1-2 TRBV3-1/TRBV3-2 CASSQGQDYGYTF TGTGCCAGCAGCCAGGGACAGGATTATGGCTACACCTTC
TRBD2 NA TRBJ2-1 TRBV5-1 CASSPAGLAGNEQFF TGCGCCAGCAGTCCCGCAGGACTAGCGGGCAATGAGCAGTTCTTC
TRBD1 NA TRBJ1-1 TRBV19 CASSPQGAGEAFF TGTGCCAGTAGCCCGCAGGGGGCGGGAGAAGCTTTCTTT
TRBD2 NA TRBJ2-7 TRBV15 CATNDGVAGSYEQYF TGTGCCACCAACGACGGGGTAGCGGGGTCCTACGAGCAGTACTTC
TRBD1 NA TRBJ1-2 TRBV7-8 CASSVRDRDFFFTF TGTGCCAGCAGCGTCCGGGACAGGGATTTCTTCTTCACCTTC
TRBD1 NA TRBJ1-1 TRBV4-1 CASSLGTGGLTEAFF TGCGCCAGCAGCCTTGGGACAGGGGGCCTAACTGAAGCTTTCTTT
NA NA TRBJ2-2 TRBV24-1 CATSDLMGARTGELFF TGTGCCACCAGTGATTTGATGGGGGCACGGACCGGGGAGCTGTTTTTT
NA NA TRBJ1-2 TRBV6-6 CASSGSYGYTF TGTGCCAGCAGTGGGAGCTATGGCTACACCTTC
NA few TRBJ1-1 TRBV6-5 CASTGMDTEAFF TGTGCCAGTACAGGGATGGACACTGAAGCTTTCTTT
NA NA TRBJ2-5 TRBV6-5 CASSRGKETQYF TGTGCCAGCAGCCGGGGAAAAGAGACCCAGTACTTC
TRBD2 NA TRBJ2-4 TRBV2 CASSVLLAVAKNIQYF TGTGCCAGCAGTGTTTTACTAGCGGTAGCCAAAAACATTCAGTACTTC
TRBD1 NA TRBJ1-1 TRBV7-8 CASSWDRDEAFF TGTGCCAGCAGCTGGGACAGGGATGAGGCTTTCTTT
TRBD1 NA TRBJ1-5 TRBV5-4 CASSLFQGVGQPQHF TGTGCCAGCAGCTTGTTCCAGGGGGTAGGACAGCCCCAGCATTTT
TRBD1 NA TRBJ1-1 TRBV5-1 CASSPPTGGNTEAFF TGCGCCAGCAGCCCTCCGACAGGGGGGAACACTGAAGCTTTCTTT
NA NA TRBJ1-2 TRBV25-1 CASSDNLGPGGYTF TGTGCCAGCAGTGACAACCTCGGTCCAGGTGGCTACACCTTC
TRBD2 NA TRBJ2-1 TRBV10-1 CASSDALAAIDEQFF TGCGCCAGCAGTGACGCACTAGCGGCTATCGATGAGCAGTTCTTC
TRBD2 NA TRBJ2-1 TRBV3-1/TRBV3-2 CASSQEGESSGEQSNEQFF TGTGCCAGCAGCCAAGAAGGGGAGTCTAGCGGGGAGCAGTCCAATGAGCAGTTCTTC
NA NA TRBJ1-5 TRBV12-3/TRBV12-4 CASSKQGNQPQHF TGTGCCAGCAGCAAACAGGGAAACCAGCCCCAGCATTTT
TRBD1 few TRBJ1-2 TRBV12-3/TRBV12-4 CASSLGDRGGYTF TGTGCCAGCAGTTTAGGAGACAGGGGGGGCTACACCTTC
NA NA TRBJ2-6 TRBV30 CACPPPGQKANVLTF TGTGCCTGTCCCCCGCCAGGGCAGAAGGCCAACGTCCTGACTTTC
TRBD1 NA TRBJ1-5 TRBV19 CASRPGQGHNQPQHF TGTGCCAGTAGACCTGGACAGGGACACAATCAGCCCCAGCATTTT
NA NA TRBJ1-2 TRBV7-9 CASSHDSLGNYGYTF TGTGCCAGCAGTCATGACAGTCTTGGGAACTATGGCTACACCTTC
NA NA TRBJ1-1 TRBV9 CASSVDPSGAEAFF TGTGCCAGCAGCGTTGACCCGTCTGGAGCTGAAGCTTTCTTT
NA NA TRBJ1-2 TRBV28 CASSDAGGYGYTF TGTGCCAGCAGTGATGCGGGGGGCTATGGCTACACCTTC
NA NA TRBJ1-2 TRBV4-3 CASSQDFYGYTF TGCGCCAGCAGCCAAGACTTCTATGGCTACACCTTC
NA NA TRBJ1-3 TRBV19 CASSRQEVTGNTIYF TGTGCCAGTAGCCGACAGGAGGTAACAGGAAACACCATATATTTT
NA NA TRBJ1-2 TRBV11-2 CASSSLGGPGGYGYTF TGTGCCAGCAGCTCCCTAGGAGGTCCGGGGGGCTATGGCTACACCTTC
NA NA TRBJ2-5 TRBV18 CASSPVPEAKETQYF TGTGCCAGCTCACCAGTCCCCGAGGCGAAGGAGACCCAGTACTTC